Reported below is one T cell receptor beta chain. Clones were sequenced by immunoSEQ multiplex PCR, and TCRdb holds only the in-frame ones, with some missing. This repertoire shows 120,000 to 150,000 clones, 88% found once; its top ten account for approximately 2.5%. V dropped 6 bases and J dropped 10; count of bases not matched to a gene: 11. This CDR3 is built from 15 residues. Germline CDR1 and CDR2: MNHEY and SVGAGI. The sample comes from a study of blood T cell repertoires in COVID-19. This TCR was sampled from a human donor with COVID-19, enrolled during active disease. The donor label of this sample is uncertain. The specimen was peripheral blood. The V and J genes are TRBV6-5 and TRBJ2-1; TRBD1 agrees at 11 bases. The CDR3 here is CASSLWTGGPGEQFF. In DNA form, the CDR3 reads TGTGCCAGCAGCCTATGGACAGGGGGCCCGGGGGAGCAGTTCTTC.